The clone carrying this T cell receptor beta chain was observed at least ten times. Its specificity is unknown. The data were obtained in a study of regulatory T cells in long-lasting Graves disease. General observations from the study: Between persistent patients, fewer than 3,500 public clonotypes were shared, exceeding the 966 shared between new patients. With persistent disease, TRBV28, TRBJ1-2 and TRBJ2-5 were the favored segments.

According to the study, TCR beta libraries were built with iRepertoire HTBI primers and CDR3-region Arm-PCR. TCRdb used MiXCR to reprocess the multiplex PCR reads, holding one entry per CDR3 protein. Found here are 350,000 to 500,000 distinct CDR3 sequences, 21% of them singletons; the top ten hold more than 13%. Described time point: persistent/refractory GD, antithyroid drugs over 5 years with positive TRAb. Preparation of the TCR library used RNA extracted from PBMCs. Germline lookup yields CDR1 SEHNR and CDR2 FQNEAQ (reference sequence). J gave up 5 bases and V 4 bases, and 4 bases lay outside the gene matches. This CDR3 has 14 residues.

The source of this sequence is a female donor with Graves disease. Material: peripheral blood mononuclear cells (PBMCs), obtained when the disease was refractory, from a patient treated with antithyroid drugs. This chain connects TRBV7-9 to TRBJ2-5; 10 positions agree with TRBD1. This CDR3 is CASSSTGGVETQYF. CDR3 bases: TGTGCCAGCAGCTCGACAGGGGGCGTGGAGACCCAGTACTTC.